One and the same sample provided the 21 T cell receptor beta chains below, sequenced in a study of patients and donors after allogeneic stem cell transplantation. Using its own MiXCR run on the RT-PCR reads, TCRdb lists one record per CDR3 protein. The sample has about 230,000 distinct CDR3 sequences; approximately 14% are singletons. What was sequenced was blood, either unsorted or a sorted T cell fraction (not recorded which). The source of these receptors is a human donor who was either an allogeneic HSCT recipient or a stem cell or donor lymphocyte infusion donor (not recorded which). It is not recorded whose cells these are; they may come from a transplant donor.

This clonotype was counted only a few times. This rearrangement joins TRBV7-2 to TRBJ1-2; D not resolved. Trimming left V 1 base short and J 3 bases short, with 12 bases between. The CDR3 consists of 15 residues. Germline CDR1 reads SGHTA; CDR2 reads FQGNSA. The CDR3 loop reads CASSLVRVQDYGYTF. The CDR3 DNA reads TGTGCCAGCAGCTTAGTTAGGGTCCAGGACTATGGCTACACCTTC.

This clonotype was observed a handful of times. The chain links TRBV7-2 to TRBJ2-3, with 10 nucleotides matching TRBD2. Germline trimming cut 7 bases from V and 4 bases from J; bases unmatched to any gene: 11. Germline V gene sequence: CDR1 SGHTA, CDR2 FQGNSA. The CDR3 contains 16 residues. The CDR3, as DNA: TGTGCCAGCACCTCCACGAAGCGGGGGGGCGCAGATACGCAGTATTTT. This encodes CASTSTKRGGADTQYF.

This clonotype has more than one count but fewer than ten. The V call is TRBV20-1, the J call TRBJ2-7; D is ambiguous. Germline CDR1 and CDR2: DFQATT and SNEGSKA (reference sequence). Trimming pared 1 base from V and 3 bases from J, leaving 7 bases between. CDR3 length: 12 residues. CDR3 coding DNA: TGCAGTGCTAGAGGACCCAACTACGAGCAGTACTTC. Residues: CSARGPNYEQYF.

This clonotype was observed once. The J gene is TRBJ2-3, the V gene TRBV6-2 or TRBV6-3; 14 bases line up with TRBD2. Germline CDR1 is MNHEY and CDR2 is SVGEGT. The CDR3 is 16 residues long. Trimming took 5 bases from V and 0 from J; bases not matched to a gene: 1. In nucleotides, the CDR3 is TGTGCCAGCAGTAGGACTAGCGGGGGGAGCACAGATACGCAGTATTTT. Protein product: CASSRTSGGSTDTQYF.

The chain has TRBV9 and TRBJ2-3; D is unclear. The germline V gene has CDR1 SGDLS and CDR2 YYNGEE. The CDR3 contains 13 residues. Trimming took 0 bases from V and 4 from J, leaving 6 bases between them. The CDR3 DNA sequence: TGTGCCAGCAGCGTAGTTACAGCAGATACGCAGTATTTT. It is translated as CASSVVTADTQYF.

This clonotype has a count of ten or more. The V call is TRBV20-1, the J call TRBJ1-1, with 7 bases lining up with TRBD1. Germline CDR1 and CDR2: DFQATT and SNEGSKA (reference sequence). The CDR3 spans 17 residues. Trimming took 5 bases from V and 5 from J; bases not matched to a gene: 20. This chain's CDR3 is CSALGSWDSPRGTEAFF. The CDR3 DNA is TGCAGTGCTCTAGGATCATGGGACAGCCCGCGTGGGACTGAAGCTTTCTTT.

The rearrangement joins TRBV20-1 to TRBJ1-1; no clear D gene. The V gene lost 4 bases and the J gene lost 6 bases, with 9 bases spanning the gap. The CDR3 extends over 11 amino acids. Germline CDR1 is DFQATT and CDR2 is SNEGSKA (reference sequence). CDR3 loop: CSAILSPEAFF. The CDR3 DNA is TGCAGTGCTATCCTAAGTCCTGAAGCTTTCTTT.

This clonotype was counted between two and nine times. The chain has TRBV4-2 and TRBJ2-2; unclear D gene. This CDR3 region has 16 residues. The germline CDR1 and CDR2 sequences are LGHNA and YNFKEQ. V dropped 0 bases and J dropped 7 bases, with 15 bases sitting between them. CDR3 nucleotide sequence: TGTGCCAGCAGCCAAGATCGCGTCTCCACAGTCGGGGAGCTGTTTTTT. Translated, it gives CASSQDRVSTVGELFF.

This clonotype was counted at least ten times. V usage is TRBV5-4 and J usage is TRBJ2-2, with a tentative D call TRBD2 (6 bases). Germline CDR1 is SGHNT and CDR2 is YYREEE (reference sequence). V was trimmed by 6 bases and J by 0 bases, leaving 12 bases between them. The CDR3 extends over 15 amino acids. The CDR3 DNA is TGTGCCAGCACCCCGCGGGGAACGAACACCGGGGAGCTGTTTTTT. Amino acid sequence: CASTPRGTNTGELFF. Full variable domain (remainder filled in from reference TRBV5-4 and TRBJ2-2): ETGVTQSPTHLIKTRGQQVTLRCSSQSGHNTVSWYQQALGQGPQFIFQYYREEENGRGNFPPRFSGLQFPNYSSELNVNALELDDSALYLCASTPRGTNTGELFFGEGSRLTVL.

The rearrangement uses TRBV19 and TRBJ2-5; 8 positions match TRBD1. The ends lost 5 bases at V and 5 bases at J; junction bases unmatched: 13. This CDR3 spans 16 amino acids. Germline V gives CDR1 LNHDA, CDR2 SQIVND (reference sequence). CDR3 amino acids: CASSETGAPGWETQYF. Written as DNA, the CDR3 is TGTGCCAGTAGTGAGACAGGGGCGCCCGGATGGGAGACCCAGTACTTC.

This clonotype has only a few counts. V usage is TRBV12-3 or TRBV12-4 and J usage is TRBJ1-1; 7 nucleotides line up with TRBD1. The CDR3 runs 15 residues. The junction had 11 bases not matched to a gene; V was cut back by 3 bases and J by 7 bases. This CDR3 reads CASSFGGGGLGEAFF. The CDR3 DNA reads as TGTGCCAGCAGTTTCGGAGGGGGCGGTTTGGGTGAAGCTTTCTTT.

This clonotype was observed a few times. The chain joins TRBV5-1 to TRBJ2-1, with 12 bases matching TRBD2. Germline V gene data show CDR1 as SGHRS and CDR2 as YFSETQ. V trimming: 0 bases; J trimming: 9 bases; junction bases outside the gene matches: 10. There are 17 residues in the CDR3. The CDR3 DNA reads as TGCGCCAGCAGCTTGGGCCCGAGACTAGCGGGAGCCGGTGAGCAGTTCTTC. It yields the protein CASSLGPRLAGAGEQFF.

This clonotype appeared a few times. This chain uses TRBV12-3 or TRBV12-4 with TRBJ1-4, with D hard to call. The CDR3 sequence is 11 residues long. V shed 5 bases and J shed 8 bases, with 6 bases lying between them. In DNA, the CDR3 is TGTGCCAGCAGTCTACGGGAAAAACTGTTTTTT. It encodes CASSLREKLFF.

The chain has TRBV20-1 and TRBJ1-5; D gene unclear. V gave up 3 bases and J gave up 2 bases, with 14 bases separating them. The CDR3 is made up of 15 amino acids. The germline V gene encodes CDR1 DFQATT and CDR2 SNEGSKA (reference sequence). CDR3 coding DNA: TGCAGTGCTAGTCTTCAGGAATTTGGCAATCAGCCCCAGCATTTT. Protein sequence: CSASLQEFGNQPQHF.

The table lists this clonotype with a few counts. V and J are TRBV20-1 and TRBJ1-2; TRBD1 matches at 9 bases. Germline V gene data show CDR1 as DFQATT and CDR2 as SNEGSKA (reference sequence). The CDR3 runs to 13 residues. After removal of 6 bases from V and 8 bases from J, the junction contained 10 bases not matched to a gene. CDR3 protein: CSAEKGQGRGYTF. As DNA, the CDR3 is TGCAGTGCCGAAAAGGGACAGGGAAGAGGCTACACCTTC.

The rearrangement uses TRBV7-9 and TRBJ1-2; tentative D call: TRBD1 (5 bases). Trimming stripped 4 bases from V and 1 base from J, with 16 bases between. The germline V gene encodes CDR1 SEHNR and CDR2 FQNEAQ (reference sequence). The CDR3 has 16 residues. The CDR3 DNA sequence: TGTGCCAGCAGCTCCGTCGGGGGGGGACTTAACTATGGCTACACCTTC. Translation gives CASSSVGGGLNYGYTF. Complete variable domain (other parts from reference TRBV7-9 and TRBJ1-2): DTGVSQNPRHKITKRGQNVTFRCDPISEHNRLYWYRQTLGQGPEFLTYFQNEAQLEKSRLLSDRFSAERPKGSFSTLEIQRTEQGDSAMYLCASSSVGGGLNYGYTFGSGTRLTVV.

There are many counts of this clonotype. The chain links TRBV10-3 to TRBJ2-1; 7 nucleotides line up with TRBD1. With 7 bases clipped from V and 7 bases from J, the junction kept 10 bases outside the gene matches. Germline lookup yields CDR1 ENHRY and CDR2 SYGVKD. This CDR3 has 14 residues. CDR3 sequence: CAIIRDRESNEQFF. The CDR3 nucleotides read TGTGCCATCATCCGAGACAGGGAATCGAATGAGCAGTTCTTC.

In this sample, this clonotype turned up many times. The V and J genes are TRBV25-1 and TRBJ2-1; weak D call: TRBD1 (6 bases). CDR3 length: 13 residues. Trimming shortened V by 4 bases and J by 3 bases, and 7 bases separated the two germline ends. Germline V gene data show CDR1 as MGHDK and CDR2 as SYGVNS. The DNA of the CDR3 is TGTGCCAGCAGTGGGACAGACTACAATGAGCAGTTCTTC. Protein product: CASSGTDYNEQFF. Supplemented by reference TRBV25-1 and TRBJ2-1, the full variable domain reads EADIYQTPRYLVIGTGKKITLECSQTMGHDKMYWYQQDPGMELHLIHYSYGVNSTEKGDLSSESTVSRIRTEHFPLTLESARPSHTSQYLCASSGTDYNEQFFGPGTRLTVL.

This clonotype appeared a few times. This chain links TRBV5-6 with TRBJ2-6; no clear D. V dropped 4 bases and J dropped 2 bases, with 10 bases sitting between them. The CDR3 is made up of 15 amino acids. CDR1 and CDR2 (germline): SGHDT, YYEEEE. As DNA, the CDR3 is TGTGCCAGCAGCCTTCCCTCTCCTGGGGCCAACGTCCTGACTTTC. Translation gives CASSLPSPGANVLTF. Complete variable domain (other parts from reference TRBV5-6 and TRBJ2-6): DAGVTQSPTHLIKTRGQQVTLRCSPKSGHDTVSWYQQALGQGPQFIFQYYEEEERQRGNFPDRFSGHQFPNYSSELNVNALLLGDSALYLCASSLPSPGANVLTFGAGSRLTVL.

This clonotype was counted ten times or more. This rearrangement joins TRBV6-1 to TRBJ1-1, with D unclear. The V and J ends lost 2 bases and 1 base respectively, with 11 bases between them. The CDR3 has 15 amino acids. CDR1 and CDR2 (germline): MNHNS, SASEGT. The CDR3 DNA follows: TGTGCCAGCAGTGAAACTGGACGGCCGAACACTGAAGCTTTCTTT. Its translation is CASSETGRPNTEAFF.

The sample holds a few counts of this clonotype. The chain has TRBV12-3 or TRBV12-4 and TRBJ2-3, with 8 bases lining up with TRBD2. The ends lost 6 bases at V and 1 base at J; junction bases unmatched: 6. CDR3 length: 15 residues. The CDR3 DNA is TGTGCCAGCAGACTGGGACTAGTGGGCACAGATACGCAGTATTTT. Its protein is CASRLGLVGTDTQYF.